A single sample is the source of the 14 T cell receptor beta chains below, sequenced in a study of T cell changes during pregnancy in multiple sclerosis. TCRdb's copy holds only in-frame clones and misses some; the assay was immunoSEQ multiplex PCR. The table has some 56,000 clones, roughly nine tenths seen once. Sequenced material: peripheral blood, taken in the third trimester of pregnancy. Every receptor here comes from a female donor in good health, enrolled as a control in a pregnancy study.

The gene calls are TRBV19 and TRBJ2-1; maybe TRBD2 (5 bases). V lost 6 bases and J lost 0, with 9 bases in between. CDR3 length equals 14 residues. Per germline, CDR1 LNHDA and CDR2 SQIVND (reference sequence). CDR3 region: CASRRGSSYNEQFF. In nucleotides, the CDR3 is TGTGCCAGTAGGAGAGGGAGCTCCTACAATGAGCAGTTCTTC.

This rearrangement joins TRBV30 to TRBJ1-5; no clear D gene. This CDR3 comprises 14 residues. Germline CDR1 reads GTSNPN; CDR2 reads SVGIG (reference sequence). Deletions cut 1 base from V and 2 bases from J, with 9 bases between. CDR3 in amino acids: CAWSAGVGNQPQHF. CDR3 in DNA: TGTGCCTGGAGTGCCGGGGTGGGCAATCAGCCCCAGCATTTT.

The chain is built from TRBV11-3 and TRBJ2-1; TRBD2 matches 9 bases. CDR3 length: 14 amino acids. The ends lost 3 bases at V and 3 bases at J; junction bases unmatched: 0. Germline loops: CDR1 SGHNT, CDR2 YENEEA. The CDR3 coding sequence is TGTGCCAGCAGCTTTAGCGGGGGCTACAATGAGCAGTTCTTC. It translates to CASSFSGGYNEQFF.

The chain recombines TRBV7-9 with TRBJ1-6; 8 bases line up with TRBD1. V lost 4 bases to trimming and J lost 8 bases; unmatched junction nucleotides: 4. The CDR3 spans 14 residues. Germline values: CDR1 SEHNR, CDR2 FQNEAQ (reference sequence). This CDR3 is CASSSTGADSPLHF. The CDR3 DNA reads TGTGCCAGCAGCTCGACAGGGGCGGATTCACCCCTCCACTTT. Filled out from reference TRBV7-9 and TRBJ1-6, the complete variable domain reads DTGVSQNPRHKITKRGQNVTFRCDPISEHNRLYWYRQTLGQGPEFLTYFQNEAQLEKSRLLSDRFSAERPKGSFSTLEIQRTEQGDSAMYLCASSSTGADSPLHFGNGTRLTVT.

The chain recombines TRBV11-1 with TRBJ2-5; 11 bases are a match to TRBD2. The ends lost 3 bases at V and 6 bases at J; junction bases unmatched: 6. This CDR3 contains 15 residues. Germline values: CDR1 SGHAT, CDR2 FQDESV (reference sequence). CDR3 sequence: CASSLGLAGGKTQYF. The CDR3 region has the DNA TGTGCCAGCAGCTTGGGGCTAGCGGGAGGAAAGACCCAGTACTTC.

The chain uses TRBV23-1 and TRBJ2-7, with 8 bases lining up with TRBD1. TRBV23-1 counts as an open reading frame of uncertain function. Unmatched junction bases numbered 8, after V lost 8 bases and J lost 5 bases. This CDR3 spans 13 amino acids. Written as DNA, the CDR3 is TGCGCCAGCCCCTGGGACAGGAATGACGAGCAGTACTTC. This encodes CASPWDRNDEQYF.

The chain uses TRBV7-8 and TRBJ1-1; the match to TRBD1 covers 7 bases. Germline V gene data show CDR1 as SGHVS and CDR2 as FQNEAQ. The V gene end was trimmed by 3 bases and the J gene end by 1 base; junction bases not matched to a gene: 2. This CDR3 has 14 residues. In nucleotides, the CDR3 is TGTGCCAGCAGCTTTGGGACAGCGAACACTGAAGCTTTCTTT. This translates into CASSFGTANTEAFF.

V gene TRBV18 combines with J gene TRBJ1-2; D is unclear. This CDR3 is built from 13 residues. The V end was cut by 6 bases, the J end by 2 bases, with 10 bases between. The germline CDR1 and CDR2 sequences are KGHSH and LQKENI. The CDR3 loop reads CASSSYPNYGYTF. Here the CDR3 DNA reads TGTGCCAGCTCTTCCTATCCCAACTATGGCTACACCTTC.

V usage is TRBV14 and J usage is TRBJ1-4, with a tentative D call TRBD1 (5 bases). V lost 4 bases, J lost 0 bases, and 18 bases lay in between. Germline CDR1 is SGHDN and CDR2 is FVKESK. There are 18 residues in the CDR3. The CDR3 DNA reads TGTGCCAGCAGCCCCATCAGCGACAGTAACCCAACTAATGAAAAACTGTTTTTT. Translation gives CASSPISDSNPTNEKLFF.

The genes are TRBV7-9 and TRBJ2-5; 7 nucleotides align to TRBD2. Germline CDR1 SEHNR, CDR2 FQNEAQ (reference sequence). The CDR3 covers 15 residues. J lost 1 base, V lost 4 bases, and 6 bases had no gene match. CDR3 region: CASSSRLALQETQYF. The CDR3 coding sequence is TGTGCCAGCAGCTCGCGACTAGCCCTCCAAGAGACCCAGTACTTC.

J is TRBJ2-5 and V is TRBV5-6; 7 positions agree with TRBD1. This CDR3 region has 14 residues. Per the germline V gene, CDR1 is SGHDT and CDR2 is YYEEEE. Losses at the gene ends were 4 bases for V and 2 bases for J; bases not matched to a gene: 5. Written as DNA, the CDR3 is TGTGCCAGCAGCATGGACAGGAGACAAGAGACCCAGTACTTC. It specifies CASSMDRRQETQYF.

This chain connects TRBV27 to TRBJ2-1; 8 bases map to TRBD2. Germline CDR1 MNHEY, CDR2 SMNVEV (reference sequence). The CDR3 totals 15 residues. J lost 9 bases, V lost 3 bases, and 10 bases had no gene match. CDR3 residues: CASSLSSGSVIEQFF. CDR3 bases: TGTGCCAGCAGTTTGTCCAGCGGGAGTGTCATTGAGCAGTTCTTC.

This clone was recorded once. The chain joins TRBV5-6 to TRBJ1-2; D gene uncertain. V was pared by 0 bases and J by 8 bases, with 5 bases between. This CDR3 has 11 residues. Germline V gene sequence: CDR1 SGHDT, CDR2 YYEEEE. DNA for the CDR3: TGTGCCAGCAGCTTGGCCGGGGGCTACACCTTC. It encodes CASSLAGGYTF.

This sequence joins TRBV5-1 and TRBJ2-3; TRBD2 is a possible D gene (7 bases). V lost 0 bases and J lost 1, with 9 bases in between. The CDR3 loop spans 15 amino acids. Germline V gene sequence: CDR1 SGHRS, CDR2 YFSETQ. The CDR3 nucleotides read TGCGCCAGCAGCTTGGGAGGGGGGGGCACAGATACGCAGTATTTT. It codes for CASSLGGGGTDTQYF. Full variable domain (missing parts from reference TRBV5-1 and TRBJ2-3): KAGVTQTPRYLIKTRGQQVTLSCSPISGHRSVSWYQQTPGQGLQFLFEYFSETQRNKGNFPGRFSGRQFSNSRSEMNVSTLELGDSALYLCASSLGGGGTDTQYFGPGTRLTVL.